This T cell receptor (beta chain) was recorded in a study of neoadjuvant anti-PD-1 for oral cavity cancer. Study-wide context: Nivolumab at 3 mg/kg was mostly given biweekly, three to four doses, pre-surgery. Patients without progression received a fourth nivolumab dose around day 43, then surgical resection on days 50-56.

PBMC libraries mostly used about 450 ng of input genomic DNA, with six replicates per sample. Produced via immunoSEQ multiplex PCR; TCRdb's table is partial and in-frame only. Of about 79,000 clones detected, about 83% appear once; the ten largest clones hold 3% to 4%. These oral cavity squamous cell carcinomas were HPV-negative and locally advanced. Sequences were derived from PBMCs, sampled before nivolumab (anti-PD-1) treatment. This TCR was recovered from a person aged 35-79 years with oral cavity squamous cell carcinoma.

CDR3 DNA: TGTGCCAGTAGTCCGGACAGGACGTATGGCTACACCTTC. It is translated as CASSPDRTYGYTF. This chain connects TRBV19 to TRBJ1-2, with 7 bases that match TRBD1. J lost 5 bases, V lost 5 bases, and 5 bases had no gene match. This CDR3 contains 13 residues. Germline values: CDR1 LNHDA, CDR2 SQIVND (reference sequence).